This entry lists 25 T cell receptor beta chains sequenced from one sample in a study of cytomegalovirus exposure and HLA in healthy donors. The primer mix had 60 Vbeta and 13 Jbeta primers. Repertoires were generated with immunoSEQ multiplex PCR, while TCRdb's copy carries only in-frame clones and drops some. The sample records under 200,000 clones, 70% to 90% being singletons. Sequencing was carried out using PBMCs. The source of these receptors is a man younger than 35 in good health and CMV-seropositive.

The chain links TRBV9 to TRBJ2-1; 10 bases line up with TRBD1. V lost 3 bases and J lost 7; bases outside the gene matches: 4. In germline, CDR1 is SGDLS, CDR2 YYNGEE. The CDR3 has 14 amino acids. CDR3 sequence reads: CASSEGQGMNEQFF. As DNA, the CDR3 is TGTGCCAGCAGCGAGGGACAGGGGATGAATGAGCAGTTCTTC. Full variable domain (rest looked up from reference TRBV9 and TRBJ2-1): DSGVTQTPKHLITATGQRVTLRCSPRSGDLSVYWYQQSLDQGLQFLIQYYNGEERAKGNILERFSAQQFPDLHSELNLSSLELGDSALYFCASSEGQGMNEQFFGPGTRLTVL.

V usage is TRBV7-6 and J usage is TRBJ2-7; tentatively, D is TRBD2 (5 bases). There are 12 residues in the CDR3. Trimming took 0 bases from V and 5 from J, leaving 5 bases between them. The germline V gene has CDR1 SGHVS and CDR2 FNYEAQ. CDR3 nucleotide sequence: TGTGCCAGCAGCTTAGCGAGGGACGAGCAGTACTTC. Protein product: CASSLARDEQYF.

The rearrangement links TRBV9 to TRBJ2-7; D unresolved. The germline CDR1 and CDR2 sequences are SGDLS and YYNGEE. V lost 0 bases to trimming and J lost 5 bases, with 9 bases between them. The CDR3 consists of 13 residues. The CDR3 loop is CASSVDKRNEQYF. In DNA form, the CDR3 reads TGTGCCAGCAGCGTAGATAAGAGGAACGAGCAGTACTTC.

The rearrangement links TRBV5-1 to TRBJ2-3; 8 bases fit TRBD2. This CDR3 contains 15 residues. The germline V gene encodes CDR1 SGHRS and CDR2 YFSETQ. J gave up 3 bases and V 3 bases, and 6 bases lay outside the gene matches. DNA of the CDR3: TGCGCCAGCAGCTACCCCCGCGGGGGGACAGATACGCAGTATTTT. It codes for CASSYPRGGTDTQYF.

This chain links TRBV6-1 with TRBJ1-1; 7 bases are shared with TRBD1. V was pared by 4 bases and J by 1 base, with 3 bases of the junction left unmatched. The CDR3 consists of 14 residues. The germline CDR1 and CDR2 sequences are MNHNS and SASEGT. The CDR3: CASSVYRGNTEAFF. The CDR3 DNA sequence: TGTGCCAGCAGTGTCTACAGGGGGAACACTGAAGCTTTCTTT.

The genes are TRBV7-9 and TRBJ2-3, with 7 nucleotides matching TRBD1. CDR1 SEHNR and CDR2 FQNEAQ come from the germline V gene (reference sequence). This CDR3 is built from 15 residues. The junction had 11 bases not matched to a gene; V was cut back by 5 bases and J by 6 bases. CDR3 sequence reads: CASSDPTGLSDTQYF. The DNA of the CDR3 is TGTGCCAGCAGCGACCCGACAGGGTTGAGCGATACGCAGTATTTT.

The chain employs TRBV30 and TRBJ2-1; 7 bases match TRBD1. Germline lookup yields CDR1 GTSNPN and CDR2 SVGIG (reference sequence). J was trimmed by 4 bases and V by 7 bases; bases with no gene match: 1. CDR3 size: 11 residues. CDR3 in amino acids: CALQGYNEQFF. The CDR3 DNA is TGTGCCTTACAGGGGTACAATGAGCAGTTCTTC.

Notes on this clone: The sample has other DNA sequences that encode this CDR3 too. V gene TRBV5-1 combines with J gene TRBJ1-3; weak D call: TRBD1 (6 bases). Per germline, CDR1 SGHRS and CDR2 YFSETQ. The CDR3 is 14 residues long. V lost 4 bases and J 7 bases, leaving 15 bases between the germline ends. The CDR3 region is CASSPGVLRNTIYF. The CDR3 bases are TGCGCCAGCAGCCCAGGGGTGCTCAGGAACACCATATATTTT.

The chain recombines TRBV7-6 with TRBJ1-2; 10 bases are shared with TRBD1. V dropped 3 bases and J dropped 8; count of bases not matched to a gene: 3. This CDR3 is 13 amino acids long. Germline lookup yields CDR1 SGHVS and CDR2 FNYEAQ. CDR3 sequence: CASSLTGGEGYTF. The CDR3 DNA follows: TGTGCCAGCAGCTTGACAGGGGGCGAAGGCTACACCTTC.

The rearrangement links TRBV7-2 to TRBJ2-7, with 9 positions matching TRBD1. Trimming cost V 5 bases and J 3 bases; bases outside gene matches: 11. This CDR3 has 16 amino acids. Germline-derived CDR1 and CDR2 are SGHTA and FQGNSA. In DNA, the CDR3 is TGTGCCAGCAGCCGTACTGGTTGGGGACAGGGCTACGAGCAGTACTTC. Translated, it gives CASSRTGWGQGYEQYF.

The rearrangement uses TRBV29-1 and TRBJ2-1, with D maybe TRBD2 (7 bases). CDR1 is SQVTM and CDR2 is ANQGSEA in the germline V gene. The germline V and J ends were trimmed by 3 bases and 9 bases, with 30 bases remaining between them. This CDR3 is 18 amino acids long. The CDR3 DNA follows: TGCAGCGTTGATAGGGGGGGCATACGGTCTAGCACCCGCTCTGAGCAGTTCTTC. Translated, it gives CSVDRGGIRSSTRSEQFF.

Comment on this clone: The junction does not match germline at one end; this may be a read error. This chain links TRBV5-1 with TRBJ2-1; 12 bases agree with TRBD2. CDR1 is SGHRS and CDR2 is YFSETQ in the germline V gene. The CDR3 length is 19 residues. CDR3 region: CASSKSKMSSGGAYNEQFF. CDR3 nucleotides: TGCGCCAGCAGCAAGAGTAAGATGTCTAGCGGGGGGGCCTATAATGAGCAGTTCTTC. Full variable domain (outside the CDR3, taken from reference TRBV5-1 and TRBJ2-1): KAGVTQTPRYLIKTRGQQVTLSCSPISGHRSVSWYQQTPGQGLQFLFEYFSETQRNKGNFPGRFSGRQFSNSRSEMNVSTLELGDSALYLCASSKSKMSSGGAYNEQFFGPGTRLTVL.

The chain employs TRBV7-9 and TRBJ1-1, with D unclear. CDR3 size: 13 residues. From germline, CDR1 is SEHNR and CDR2 FQNEAQ (reference sequence). Between the trimmed V and J ends, which lost 2 bases and 0 bases, there was a span of 4 bases. CDR3 in DNA: TGTGCCAGCAGCTTATACATGAACACTGAAGCTTTCTTT. It yields the protein CASSLYMNTEAFF.

This clone appeared a single time. The rearrangement uses TRBV5-1 and TRBJ1-3; D is undetermined. Trimming pared 4 bases from V and 0 bases from J, leaving 14 bases between. The CDR3 loop spans 16 amino acids. Germline loops: CDR1 SGHRS, CDR2 YFSETQ. The CDR3, as DNA: TGCGCCAGCAGCGGGAACGTCCGGGGCTCTGGAAACACCATATATTTT. Its translation is CASSGNVRGSGNTIYF.

The chain couples TRBV9 to TRBJ2-2; 9 bases are a match to TRBD2. The CDR3 extends over 15 amino acids. Germline V gene sequence: CDR1 SGDLS, CDR2 YYNGEE. Trimming removed 1 base from V and 7 bases from J; junction bases left unmatched: 5. The CDR3 spells CASSVSLAGFGELFF. CDR3 DNA: TGTGCCAGCAGCGTATCCCTAGCGGGGTTCGGGGAGCTGTTTTTT.

The chain recombines TRBV2 with TRBJ2-5; a weak D match, TRBD1 (6 bases). This CDR3 spans 12 amino acids. Germline CDR1 is SNHLY and CDR2 is FYNNEI. V was shortened by 6 bases and J by 5 bases, with 10 bases between the two germline ends. CDR3 sequence reads: CASSPQGETQYF. CDR3 bases: TGTGCCAGCAGCCCCCAGGGGGAGACCCAGTACTTC. Full variable domain (missing parts from reference TRBV2 and TRBJ2-5): EPEVTQTPSHQVTQMGQEVILRCVPISNHLYFYWYRQILGQKVEFLVSFYNNEISEKSEIFDDQFSVERPDGSNFTLKIRSTKLEDSAMYFCASSPQGETQYFGPGTRLLVL.

The chain couples TRBV9 to TRBJ2-3, with TRBD2 matching 11 bases. Germline CDR1 is SGDLS and CDR2 is YYNGEE. J lost 0 bases, V lost 4 bases, and 10 bases had no gene match. The CDR3 runs to 18 residues. The CDR3 is CASSTPLAGGESTDTQYF. DNA for the CDR3: TGTGCCAGCAGCACACCCTTAGCGGGGGGGGAGAGCACAGATACGCAGTATTTT.

V is TRBV2 and J is TRBJ2-5; 9 bases are shared with TRBD2. Germline CDR1 reads SNHLY; CDR2 reads FYNNEI. The CDR3 is 14 residues long. Losses at the gene ends were 1 base for V and 7 bases for J; bases not matched to a gene: 4. DNA for the CDR3: TGTGCCAGCAGTGAAGAGCGGGGGGTGGTGACCCAGTACTTC. Encoded protein: CASSEERGVVTQYF.

This clone appeared a few times. CDR3 sequence: CASSLLTGPSEQYF. The DNA of the CDR3 is TGCGCCAGCAGCTTATTGACAGGGCCGAGTGAGCAGTACTTC. The chain employs TRBV5-1 and TRBJ2-7; 7 bases align to TRBD1. The V gene's germline CDR1 is SGHRS and CDR2 YFSETQ. CDR3 length: 14 residues. The junction had 9 bases not matched to a gene; V was cut back by 2 bases and J by 7 bases.

This clone occurred a few times. The chain employs TRBV19 and TRBJ1-4, with TRBD1 matching over 7 bases. There are 15 residues in the CDR3. V trimming: 5 bases; J trimming: 3 bases; junction bases outside the gene matches: 6. Germline CDR1 reads LNHDA; CDR2 reads SQIVND (reference sequence). The chain's CDR3 is CASSPWTGSNEKLFF. CDR3 bases: TGTGCCAGTAGTCCCTGGACAGGTTCTAATGAAAAACTGTTTTTT.

The V and J genes are TRBV9 and TRBJ2-5, with 7 bases matching TRBD2. The J segment lost 5 bases and the V segment lost 0 bases, leaving 13 bases of the junction unmatched. The CDR3 runs to 17 residues. Germline lookup yields CDR1 SGDLS and CDR2 YYNGEE. The chain's CDR3 is CASSVGGEGGLVETQYF. The CDR3 region has the DNA TGTGCCAGCAGCGTAGGGGGGGAGGGAGGTTTGGTGGAGACCCAGTACTTC. Drawing the rest from reference TRBV9 and TRBJ2-5, the complete variable domain is DSGVTQTPKHLITATGQRVTLRCSPRSGDLSVYWYQQSLDQGLQFLIQYYNGEERAKGNILERFSAQQFPDLHSELNLSSLELGDSALYFCASSVGGEGGLVETQYFGPGTRLLVL.

This clone occurred once. The rearrangement uses TRBV7-9 and TRBJ2-5, with a weak D call TRBD2 (5 bases). CDR1 is SEHNR and CDR2 is FQNEAQ in the germline V gene (reference sequence). The CDR3 is 16 amino acids. The V end was cut by 5 bases, the J end by 2 bases, with 18 bases between. In DNA form, the CDR3 reads TGTGCCAGCAGCCGACCCCCGTTTCGGGATCAAGAGACCCAGTACTTC. Translating gives CASSRPPFRDQETQYF.

The V call is TRBV29-1, the J call TRBJ1-1, with D tentatively TRBD1 (5 bases). The germline CDR1 and CDR2 sequences are SQVTM and ANQGSEA. CDR3 size: 13 residues. V lost 7 bases and J 6 bases, leaving 18 bases between the germline ends. CDR3 protein: CSGNRGGSAEAFF. The DNA for the CDR3 is TGCAGCGGGAACCGGGGGGGAAGCGCTGAAGCTTTCTTT.

The chain is built from TRBV4-1 and TRBJ2-3; TRBD1 matches 7 bases. With 1 base clipped from V and 1 base from J, the junction kept 2 bases outside the gene matches. This CDR3 contains 15 residues. Germline-derived CDR1 and CDR2 are MGHRA and YSYEKL. This chain's CDR3 is CASSQGQGGTDTQYF. DNA for the CDR3: TGCGCCAGCAGCCAAGGACAGGGTGGCACAGATACGCAGTATTTT.

This rearrangement joins TRBV6-5 to TRBJ1-2; the D gene is possibly TRBD1 (6 bases). Per the germline V gene, CDR1 is MNHEY and CDR2 is SVGAGI. The CDR3 sequence is 15 residues long. The V end lost 0 bases, the J end lost 7 bases, and 15 bases lay between the germline ends. CDR3 region: CASSYSIGGGIGYTF. As DNA, the CDR3 is TGTGCCAGCAGTTACTCGATAGGGGGGGGCATTGGCTACACCTTC.